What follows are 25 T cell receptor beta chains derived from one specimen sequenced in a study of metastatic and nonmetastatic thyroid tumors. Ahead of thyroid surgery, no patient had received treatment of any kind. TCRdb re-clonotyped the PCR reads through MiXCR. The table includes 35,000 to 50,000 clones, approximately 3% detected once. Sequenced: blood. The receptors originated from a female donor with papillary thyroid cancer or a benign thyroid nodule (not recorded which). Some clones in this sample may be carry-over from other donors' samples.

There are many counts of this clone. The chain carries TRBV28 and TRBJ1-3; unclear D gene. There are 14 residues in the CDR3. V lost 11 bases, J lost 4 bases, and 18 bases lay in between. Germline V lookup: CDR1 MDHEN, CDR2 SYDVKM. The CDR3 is CASLALGGGNTIYF. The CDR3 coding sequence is TGTGCCTCCCTAGCTCTGGGAGGCGGAAACACCATATATTTT.

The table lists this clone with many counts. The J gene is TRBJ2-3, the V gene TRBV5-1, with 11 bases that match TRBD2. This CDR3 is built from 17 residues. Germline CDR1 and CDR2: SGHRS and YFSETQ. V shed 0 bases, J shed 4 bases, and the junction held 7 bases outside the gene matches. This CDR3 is CASSLEGLAEGADTQYF. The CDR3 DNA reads TGCGCCAGCAGCTTGGAGGGACTAGCGGAGGGGGCAGATACGCAGTATTTT.

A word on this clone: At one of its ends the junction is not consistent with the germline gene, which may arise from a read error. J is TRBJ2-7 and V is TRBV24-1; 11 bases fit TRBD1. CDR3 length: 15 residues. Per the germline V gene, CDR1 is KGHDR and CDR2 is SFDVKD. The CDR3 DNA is TGTGTCACCAGTGACCCCGGACAGGGGGCAGGCGAGCAGTACTTC. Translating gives CVTSDPGQGAGEQYF.

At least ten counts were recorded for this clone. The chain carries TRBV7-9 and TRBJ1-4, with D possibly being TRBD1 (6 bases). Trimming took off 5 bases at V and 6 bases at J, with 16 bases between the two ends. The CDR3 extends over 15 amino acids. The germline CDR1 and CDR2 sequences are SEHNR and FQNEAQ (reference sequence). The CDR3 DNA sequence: TGTGCCAGCAGCCCTTCTGGGACATCGGATGAAAAACTGTTTTTT. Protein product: CASSPSGTSDEKLFF.

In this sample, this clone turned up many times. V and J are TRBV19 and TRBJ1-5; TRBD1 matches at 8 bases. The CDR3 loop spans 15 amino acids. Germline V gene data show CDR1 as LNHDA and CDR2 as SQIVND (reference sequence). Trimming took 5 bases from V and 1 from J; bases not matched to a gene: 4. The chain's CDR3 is CASSVTGGSNQPQHF. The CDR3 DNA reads TGTGCCAGTAGTGTAACAGGGGGAAGCAATCAGCCCCAGCATTTT.

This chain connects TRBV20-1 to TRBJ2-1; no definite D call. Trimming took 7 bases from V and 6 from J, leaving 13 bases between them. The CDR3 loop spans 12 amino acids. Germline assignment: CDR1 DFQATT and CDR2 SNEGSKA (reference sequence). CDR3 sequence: CSGPEKGNEQFF. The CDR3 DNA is TGCAGTGGTCCGGAGAAGGGCAATGAGCAGTTCTTC.

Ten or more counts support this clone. The CDR3 coding sequence is TGCGCCAGCAGCTACGGGACAGACTACGAGCAGTACTTC. Residues: CASSYGTDYEQYF. This chain connects TRBV5-1 to TRBJ2-7; 7 positions match TRBD1. V shed 3 bases, J shed 3 bases, and the junction held 3 bases outside the gene matches. The CDR3 covers 13 residues. Germline CDR1 and CDR2: SGHRS and YFSETQ.

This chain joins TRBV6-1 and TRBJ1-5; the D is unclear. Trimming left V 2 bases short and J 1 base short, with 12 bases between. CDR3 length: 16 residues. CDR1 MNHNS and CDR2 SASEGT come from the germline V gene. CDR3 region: CASSELTRGSNQPQHF. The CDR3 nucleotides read TGTGCCAGCAGTGAACTAACCCGAGGGAGCAATCAGCCCCAGCATTTT.

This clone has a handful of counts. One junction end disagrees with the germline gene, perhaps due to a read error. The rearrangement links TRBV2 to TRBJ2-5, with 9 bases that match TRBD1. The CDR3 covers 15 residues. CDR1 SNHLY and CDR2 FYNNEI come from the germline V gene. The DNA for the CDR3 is TGTGCCAGCAGTCGGTACAGGGGGCCACAAGAGACCCAGCACTTC. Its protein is CASSRYRGPQETQHF. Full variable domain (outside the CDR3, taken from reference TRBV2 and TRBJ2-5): EPEVTQTPSHQVTQMGQEVILRCVPISNHLYFYWYRQILGQKVEFLVSFYNNEISEKSEIFDDQFSVERPDGSNFTLKIRSTKLEDSAMYFCASSRYRGPQETQHFGPGTRLLVL.

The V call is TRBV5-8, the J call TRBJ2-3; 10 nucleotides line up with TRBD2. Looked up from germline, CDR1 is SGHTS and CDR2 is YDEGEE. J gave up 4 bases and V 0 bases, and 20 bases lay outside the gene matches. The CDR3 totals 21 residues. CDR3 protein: CASSLDGPGLAERKGSDTQYF. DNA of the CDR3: TGTGCCAGCAGCTTGGACGGACCCGGACTAGCGGAGAGGAAGGGATCAGATACGCAGTATTTT.

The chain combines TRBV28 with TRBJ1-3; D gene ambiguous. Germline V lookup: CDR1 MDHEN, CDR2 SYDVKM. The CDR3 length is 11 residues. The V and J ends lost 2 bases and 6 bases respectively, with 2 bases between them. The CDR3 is CASSLINTIYF. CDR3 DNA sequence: TGTGCCAGCAGTTTAATAAACACCATATATTTT. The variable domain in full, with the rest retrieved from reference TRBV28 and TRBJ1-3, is DVKVTQSSRYLVKRTGEKVFLECVQDMDHENMFWYRQDPGLGLRLIYFSYDVKMKEKGDIPEGYSVSREKKERFSLILESASTNQTSMYLCASSLINTIYFGEGSWLTVV.

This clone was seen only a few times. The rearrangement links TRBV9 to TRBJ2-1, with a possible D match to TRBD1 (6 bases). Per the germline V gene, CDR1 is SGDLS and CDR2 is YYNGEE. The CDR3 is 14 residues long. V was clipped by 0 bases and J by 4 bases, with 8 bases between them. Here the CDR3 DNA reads TGTGCCAGCAGCGTAGTGGGACAATACAATGAGCAGTTCTTC. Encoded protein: CASSVVGQYNEQFF.

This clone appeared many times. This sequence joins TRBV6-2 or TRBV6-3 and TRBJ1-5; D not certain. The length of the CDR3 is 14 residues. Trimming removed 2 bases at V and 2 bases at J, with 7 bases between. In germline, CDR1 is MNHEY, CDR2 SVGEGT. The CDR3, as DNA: TGTGCCAGCAGTTACCAGGTCCGCAATCAGCCCCAGCATTTT. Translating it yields CASSYQVRNQPQHF.

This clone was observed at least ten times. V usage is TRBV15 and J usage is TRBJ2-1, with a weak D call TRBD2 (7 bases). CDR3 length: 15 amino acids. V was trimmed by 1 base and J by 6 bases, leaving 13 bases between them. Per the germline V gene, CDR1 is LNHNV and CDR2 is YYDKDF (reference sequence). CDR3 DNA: TGTGCCACCAGCAGAGGGGAGGGGGTAAGCAATGAGCAGTTCTTC. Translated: CATSRGEGVSNEQFF.

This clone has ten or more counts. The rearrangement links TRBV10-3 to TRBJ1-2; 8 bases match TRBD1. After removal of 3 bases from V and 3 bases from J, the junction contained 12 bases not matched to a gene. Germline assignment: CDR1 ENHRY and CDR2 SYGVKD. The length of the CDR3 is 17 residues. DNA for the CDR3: TGTGCCATCAGTGATAGTTCGCGGACAGGGCTGTACTATGGCTACACCTTC. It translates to CAISDSSRTGLYYGYTF.

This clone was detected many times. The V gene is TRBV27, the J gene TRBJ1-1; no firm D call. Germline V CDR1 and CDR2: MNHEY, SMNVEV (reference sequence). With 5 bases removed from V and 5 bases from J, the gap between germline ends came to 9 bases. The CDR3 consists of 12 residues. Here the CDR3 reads CASSRLGTEAFF. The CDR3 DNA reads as TGTGCCAGCAGTCGTCTTGGGACTGAAGCTTTCTTT.

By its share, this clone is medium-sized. CDR3 residues: CASSLGRTGQINYGYTF. CDR3 DNA sequence: TGTGCCAGCAGTTTAGGACGGACAGGCCAGATAAACTATGGCTACACCTTC. This chain uses TRBV28 with TRBJ1-2; TRBD1 matches 7 bases. J gave up 2 bases and V 2 bases, and 11 bases lay outside the gene matches. The CDR3 covers 17 residues. The germline CDR1 and CDR2 sequences are MDHEN and SYDVKM.

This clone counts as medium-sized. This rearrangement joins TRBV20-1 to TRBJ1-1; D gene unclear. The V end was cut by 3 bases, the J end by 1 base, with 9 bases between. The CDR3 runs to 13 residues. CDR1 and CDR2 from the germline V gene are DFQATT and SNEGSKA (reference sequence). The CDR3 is CSAREGSNTEAFF. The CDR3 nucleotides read TGCAGTGCTAGGGAAGGGTCGAACACTGAAGCTTTCTTT.

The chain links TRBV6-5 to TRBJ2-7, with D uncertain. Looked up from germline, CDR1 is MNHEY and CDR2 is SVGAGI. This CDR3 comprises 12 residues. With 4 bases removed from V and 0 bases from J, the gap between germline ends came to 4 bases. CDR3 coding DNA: TGTGCCAGCAGTTCCCCCTCCTACGAGCAGTACTTC. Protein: CASSSPSYEQYF.

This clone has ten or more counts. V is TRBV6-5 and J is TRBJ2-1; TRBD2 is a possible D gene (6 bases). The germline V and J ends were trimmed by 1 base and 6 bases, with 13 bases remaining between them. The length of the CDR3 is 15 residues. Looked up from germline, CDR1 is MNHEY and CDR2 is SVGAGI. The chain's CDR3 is CASSYYPGRSNEQFF. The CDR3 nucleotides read TGTGCCAGCAGTTACTACCCAGGGAGGTCCAATGAGCAGTTCTTC.

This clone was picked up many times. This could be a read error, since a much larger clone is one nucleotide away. This chain's CDR3 is CASSPRRGGGASYNEQFF. The DNA for the CDR3 is TGTGCCAGCAGCCCACGAAGGGGGGGGGGGGCGTCCTACAATGAGCAGTTCTTC. V is TRBV7-9 and J is TRBJ2-1; D may be TRBD2 (7 bases). Germline-derived CDR1 and CDR2 are SEHNR and FQNEAQ (reference sequence). V lost 5 bases, J lost 1 base, and 21 bases lay in between. This CDR3 contains 18 residues.

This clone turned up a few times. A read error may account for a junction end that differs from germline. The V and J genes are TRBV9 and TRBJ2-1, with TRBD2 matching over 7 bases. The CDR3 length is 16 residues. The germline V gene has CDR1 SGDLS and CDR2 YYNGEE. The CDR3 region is CASSNGAGDSNNEQFF. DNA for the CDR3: TGTGCCAGCAGCAATGGGGCGGGAGACTCCAACAATGAGCAGTTCTTC.

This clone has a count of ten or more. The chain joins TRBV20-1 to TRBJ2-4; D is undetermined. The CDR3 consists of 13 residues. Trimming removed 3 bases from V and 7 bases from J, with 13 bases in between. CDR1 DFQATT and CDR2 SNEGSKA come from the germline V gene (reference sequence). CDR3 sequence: CSASLVIGNIQYF. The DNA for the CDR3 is TGCAGTGCTAGTTTAGTAATTGGGAACATTCAGTACTTC.

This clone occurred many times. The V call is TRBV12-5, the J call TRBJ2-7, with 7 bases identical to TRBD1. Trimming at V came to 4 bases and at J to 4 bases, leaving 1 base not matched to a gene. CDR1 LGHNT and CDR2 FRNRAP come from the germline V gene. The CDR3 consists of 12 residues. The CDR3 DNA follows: TGTGCTAGTGGTTCGACAGGGTACGAGCAGTACTTC. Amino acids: CASGSTGYEQYF.

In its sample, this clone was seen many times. Here the CDR3 DNA reads TGTGCCACCAGTGATGGGACGATAAATGAGCAGTTCTTC. Its protein is CATSDGTINEQFF. The rearrangement joins TRBV24-1 to TRBJ2-1; D tentatively fits TRBD1 or TRBD2 (5 bases each). The V end lost 3 bases, the J end lost 7 bases, and 9 bases lay between the germline ends. This CDR3 has 13 amino acids. Germline CDR1 KGHDR, CDR2 SFDVKD.